These 14 T cell receptor beta chains were sequenced from one sample in a study of T cells in Graves' hyperthyroidism and ophthalmopathy (dated by TCRdb to the late 2010s). The protocol used for the library was multiplex PCR. The sequencer was an Illumina HiSeq 2000. The TCR beta CDR3 regions were amplified from RNA transcripts. The first round of RT-PCR for the TCR CDR3 was performed with the HTBI primer set and the Qiagen OneStep RT-PCR kit. The public sequencing data were trimmed at Q25 with fastp and processed into clonotypes with MiXCR by TCRdb, which kept only in-frame beta chains. Rows are combined by CDR3 protein, so each entry shows the most common genes and DNA. Here the sample has about 210,000 distinct CDR3 sequences; 15% to 20% occur a single time. The ten largest clonotypes hold 50% of the sample. Sequenced input: blood. Source of these receptors: a man aged 50-60 years with Graves' hyperthyroidism.

This clonotype was picked up a small number of times. The J gene is TRBJ2-1, the V gene TRBV12-5; 8 bases are shared with TRBD1. V lost 0 bases to trimming and J lost 5 bases; unmatched junction nucleotides: 9. The CDR3 consists of 17 residues. Germline lookup yields CDR1 LGHNT and CDR2 FRNRAP. The CDR3 region is CASGLVRTGMANNEQFF. The CDR3 nucleotides read TGTGCTAGTGGTTTGGTACGGACAGGGATGGCCAACAATGAGCAGTTCTTC. Together with reference TRBV12-5 and TRBJ2-1, the CDR3 gives the full variable domain: DARVTQTPRHKVTEMGQEVTMRCQPILGHNTVFWYRQTMMQGLELLAYFRNRAPLDDSGMPKDRFSAEMPDATLATLKIQPSEPRDSAVYFCASGLVRTGMANNEQFFGPGTRLTVL.

In its sample, this clonotype was seen a few times. CDR3 in amino acids: CSALKRSTDTQYF. The CDR3 DNA is TGCAGTGCCCTCAAGCGGTCCACAGATACGCAGTATTTT. V and J are TRBV20-1 and TRBJ2-3; D is perhaps TRBD2 (5 bases). This CDR3 contains 13 residues. Trimming pared 6 bases from V and 2 bases from J, leaving 12 bases between. CDR1 and CDR2 (germline): DFQATT, SNEGSKA (reference sequence).

This clonotype was recorded a few times. The rearrangement uses TRBV18 and TRBJ2-3; D is undetermined. The germline V gene encodes CDR1 KGHSH and CDR2 LQKENI. V gave up 4 bases and J gave up 6 bases, with 11 bases separating them. The CDR3 is 13 residues long. This CDR3 reads CASSLRSGDTQYF. For the CDR3, the DNA is TGTGCCAGCTCACTGCGGTCTGGCGATACGCAGTATTTT.

V usage is TRBV10-3 and J usage is TRBJ2-7; the match to TRBD1 covers 7 bases. Trimming cost V 11 bases and J 7 bases; bases outside gene matches: 14. In germline, CDR1 is ENHRY, CDR2 SYGVKD. There are 13 residues in the CDR3. CDR3 bases: TGTGCCGCCCTTTCGACAGGGTTTGAAGAGCAGTACTTC. This codes for CAALSTGFEEQYF.

V is TRBV7-9 and J is TRBJ2-1, with D possibly TRBD2 on 7 matching bases. Germline loops: CDR1 SEHNR, CDR2 FQNEAQ (reference sequence). The CDR3 contains 13 residues. V was shortened by 11 bases and J by 5 bases, with 16 bases between the two germline ends. CDR3 DNA: TGTGCCGGGGGAGGGGGGCTTAACAATGAGCAGTTCTTC. The encoded protein is CAGGGGLNNEQFF.

This clonotype was detected only a few times. The chain couples TRBV28 to TRBJ2-3; no firm D call. Trimming pared 6 bases from V and 6 bases from J, leaving 16 bases between. CDR1 is MDHEN and CDR2 is SYDVKM in the germline V gene. This CDR3 region has 14 residues. The CDR3 spells CASSRVGSRDTQYF. CDR3 bases: TGTGCCAGCAGCCGCGTTGGTAGTCGGGATACGCAGTATTTT.

The V gene is TRBV5-6, the J gene TRBJ2-1, with no clear D. The CDR3 runs 13 residues. Trimming stripped 3 bases from V and 3 bases from J, with 7 bases between. Germline loops: CDR1 SGHDT, CDR2 YYEEEE. The CDR3 nucleotides read TGTGCCAGCAGCTCCCAGGACTACAATGAGCAGTTCTTC. Translated: CASSSQDYNEQFF.

This clonotype came up a few times. The chain couples TRBV5-1 to TRBJ2-2, with TRBD1 matching over 9 bases. This CDR3 comprises 14 residues. Germline V gene data show CDR1 as SGHRS and CDR2 as YFSETQ. V shed 3 bases, J shed 7 bases, and the junction held 4 bases outside the gene matches. The CDR3 DNA follows: TGCGCCAGCAGCTGGGGACAGGGAGACGGGGAGCTGTTTTTT. Protein product: CASSWGQGDGELFF.

This clonotype occurred many times. The V gene is TRBV12-3 or TRBV12-4, the J gene TRBJ2-2, with D possibly being TRBD1 (6 bases). Trimming took off 3 bases at V and 8 bases at J, with 10 bases between the two ends. This CDR3 region has 13 residues. The CDR3 spells CASSFQGPGELFF. The CDR3 DNA reads TGTGCCAGCAGTTTCCAGGGGCCGGGGGAGCTGTTTTTT.

V is TRBV4-2 and J is TRBJ2-2; a possible D gene is TRBD2 (7 bases). Germline V gives CDR1 LGHNA, CDR2 YNFKEQ. The CDR3 is made up of 17 amino acids. Trimming pared 1 base from V and 5 bases from J, leaving 17 bases between. The CDR3 spells CASSQVLAEGETGELFF. DNA for the CDR3: TGTGCCAGCAGCCAAGTCCTAGCGGAGGGGGAGACCGGGGAGCTGTTTTTT.

This clonotype was counted a few times. One base away lies a much larger clone, so this may be a sequencing read error. The rearrangement uses TRBV2 and TRBJ2-7; 9 nucleotides match TRBD2. With the DNA end fitting TRBJ2-1 better, the J assignment may be wrong. Germline-derived CDR1 and CDR2 are SNHLY and FYNNEI. This CDR3 comprises 14 residues. This CDR3 reads CASTRTSVTYEQFF. The CDR3 DNA is TGTGCCAGCACCCGGACTAGCGTCACCTACGAGCAGTTCTTC.

This clonotype was seen repeatedly, ten times or more. The V call is TRBV11-2, the J call TRBJ1-2, with TRBD1 matching 9 bases. Germline assignment: CDR1 SGHAT and CDR2 FQNNGV. CDR3 size: 18 residues. Unmatched junction bases numbered 20, after V lost 5 bases and J lost 7 bases. The CDR3 DNA is TGTGCCAGCAGCCAACGACCATTCACAGGGGGCAGCATAAGTGGCTACACCTTC. The encoded protein is CASSQRPFTGGSISGYTF.

This clonotype came up many times. The gene calls are TRBV28 and TRBJ2-3, with a tentative D call TRBD2 (5 bases). The CDR3 extends over 13 amino acids. Looked up from germline, CDR1 is MDHEN and CDR2 is SYDVKM. This chain's CDR3 is CGTVRGDLDTQYF. Written as DNA, the CDR3 is TGTGGCACCGTTCGGGGAGATCTGGATACGCAGTATTTT.

Many counts were recorded for this clonotype. The chain combines TRBV12-3 or TRBV12-4 with TRBJ2-2; 11 bases line up with TRBD1. The CDR3 covers 16 residues. With 4 bases clipped from V and 6 bases from J, the junction kept 7 bases outside the gene matches. The CDR3 sequence: CASSSLDRGLPGELFF. CDR3 in DNA: TGTGCCAGCAGTTCCTTGGACAGGGGGCTGCCCGGGGAGCTGTTTTTT.